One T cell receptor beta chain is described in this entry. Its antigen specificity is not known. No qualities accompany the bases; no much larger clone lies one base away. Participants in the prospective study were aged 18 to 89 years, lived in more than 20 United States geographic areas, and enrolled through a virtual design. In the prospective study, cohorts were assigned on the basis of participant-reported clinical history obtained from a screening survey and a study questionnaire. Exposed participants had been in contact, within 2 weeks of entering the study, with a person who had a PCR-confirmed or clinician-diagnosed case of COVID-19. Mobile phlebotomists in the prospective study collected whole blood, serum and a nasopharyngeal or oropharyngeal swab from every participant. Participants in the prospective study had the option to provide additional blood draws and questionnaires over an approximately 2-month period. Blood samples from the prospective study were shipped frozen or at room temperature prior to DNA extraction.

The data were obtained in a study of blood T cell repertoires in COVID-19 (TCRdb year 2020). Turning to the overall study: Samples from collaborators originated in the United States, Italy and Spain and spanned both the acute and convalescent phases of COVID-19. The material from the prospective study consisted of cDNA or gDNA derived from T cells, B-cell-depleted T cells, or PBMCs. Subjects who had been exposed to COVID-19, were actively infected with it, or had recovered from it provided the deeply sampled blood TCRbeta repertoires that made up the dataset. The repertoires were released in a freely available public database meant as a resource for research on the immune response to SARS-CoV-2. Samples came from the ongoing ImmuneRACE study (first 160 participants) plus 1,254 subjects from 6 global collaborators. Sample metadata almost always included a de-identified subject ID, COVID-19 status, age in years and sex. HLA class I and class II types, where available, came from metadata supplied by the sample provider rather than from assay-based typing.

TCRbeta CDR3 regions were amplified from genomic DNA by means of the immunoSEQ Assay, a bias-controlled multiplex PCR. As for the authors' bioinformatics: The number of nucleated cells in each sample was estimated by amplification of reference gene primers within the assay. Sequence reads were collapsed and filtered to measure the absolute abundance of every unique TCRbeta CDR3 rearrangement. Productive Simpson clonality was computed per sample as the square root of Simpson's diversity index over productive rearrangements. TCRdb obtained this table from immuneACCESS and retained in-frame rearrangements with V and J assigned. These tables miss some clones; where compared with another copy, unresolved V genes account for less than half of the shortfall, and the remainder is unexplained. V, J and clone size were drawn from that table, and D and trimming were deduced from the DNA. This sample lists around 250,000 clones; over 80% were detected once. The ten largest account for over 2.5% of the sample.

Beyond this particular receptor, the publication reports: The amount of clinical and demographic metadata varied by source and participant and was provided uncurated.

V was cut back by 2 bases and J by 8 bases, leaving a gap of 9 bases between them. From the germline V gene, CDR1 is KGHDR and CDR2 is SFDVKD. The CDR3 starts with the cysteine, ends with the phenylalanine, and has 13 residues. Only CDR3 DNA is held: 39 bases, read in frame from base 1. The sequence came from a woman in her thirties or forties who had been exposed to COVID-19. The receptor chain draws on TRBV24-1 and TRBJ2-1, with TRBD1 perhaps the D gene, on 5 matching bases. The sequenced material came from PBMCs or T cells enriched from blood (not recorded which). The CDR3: CATSDYQGDEQFF. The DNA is TGTGCCACCAGTGATTATCAGGGCGATGAGCAGTTCTTC.